What follows describes a single TCR beta chain. This clonotype showed up many times. Its binding antigen is unknown. It has no much larger one-base neighbor in the sample; base qualities were not kept. Only healthy Caucasian donors were included. Three pairs of female monozygotic twins, all aged about 18 to 30 years, were included in the twin cohort. Positive isolation kits from Invitrogen were used to isolate CD4+ and CD8+ T cell populations. These data come from a study of identical twins (dated by TCRdb to 2016 to 2017). Regarding the complete study: To test whether fetal clonotypes persist, this study deep-sequenced TCR alpha and beta repertoires from monozygotic twins, from unrelated adults of various ages, and from cord blood. To rule out contamination, the twin experiments were replicated at different times with different library preparation protocols.

General conclusions and limits of the study: In monozygotic twins, recombination models systematically underestimated out-of-frame TCR alpha sharing, but the models matched the sharing seen between unrelated individuals. In beta out-of-frame sequences, excess twin sharing was weaker, because having fewer shared sequences lowered the signal-to-noise ratio. Invariant T cells such as MAIT and iNKT could partly confound zero-insertion analyses, though diverse VJ usage argued against this for most clonotypes. Because the same donors could not be followed over many years, the conclusions depended on cross-sectional statistical analysis. Fewer insertions were carried by abundant cord blood beta clonotypes; a weaker similar trend was observed in young adult naive repertoires, while no such trend was observed in memory repertoires. Compared with coincidental sharing between unrelated individuals, out-of-frame TCR alpha sequences shared between twins had an excess of sequences with low generation probability.

Library creation used 5' RACE. The run used an Illumina HiSeq 2000. Template switching introduced a universal primer binding site; the final cDNA contained a unique molecular identifier, enabling accurate counting of TCR cDNA molecules. Specific primers in the conserved constant-segment region were used to synthesize first-strand cDNA for the TCR alpha and beta chains. To control for contamination, each cDNA library was double barcoded with a SMART-Mk sample barcode plus Illumina barcodes. TruSeq adapter sequences along with Illumina sample barcodes were introduced in two successive PCR steps. The TCR alpha and beta cDNA libraries were sequenced on the Illumina HiSeq platform using custom primers. The authors' analysis ran thus. Unique molecular identifiers were extracted from raw reads with MiGEC, and CDR3 positions were determined with MiXCR. Recombination models were inferred per individual with the repgenHMM and IGoR tools using an EM algorithm. The analysis of shared clonotypes was done with the tcR package in R, with sharing normalized by the product of cloneset sizes. To study raw recombination without the effects of thymic and clonal selection, out-of-frame nonproductive sequences were analyzed. In-frame beta chains were kept once TCRdb had trimmed the public reads at Q25 with fastp and called clones with MiXCR. Rows are combined by CDR3 protein, so each entry shows the most common genes and DNA. TCRdb's processing, not the authors' own work, is the source of the V and J calls. The sample has fewer than 250,000 distinct CDR3 sequences on record, 7.5% of them singletons. The ten top clones hold 5.4% of the sample.

The CDR3 holds 19 amino acids from the cysteine to the phenylalanine. Only CDR3 DNA is held: 57 bases, read in frame from base 1. Trimming removed 3 bases from V and 6 bases from J; the gene matches leave 18 bases unexplained. The germline V gene (reference sequence) gives CDR1 as LNHNV and CDR2 as YYDKDF. In addition, the sample was reused for a study of yellow fever vaccine responses in identical twins. As that second paper reports: The T cell response to vaccination in identical twins was reported by the authors to appear partly convergent and partly personalized. In identical twins, the study followed T cell clones that responded to the vaccine with precision.

The sequence is built from TRBV15 and TRBJ2-1, and 9 junctional nucleotides match TRBD2. The sequence was collected from a woman between 18 and 29 years old in good health. Sequences were obtained from CD8+ T cells sorted from blood. The DNA sequence is given as TGTGCCACCAGCAGGGGCGGGAGGGCCGTTCGTGGTTACGGCAATGAGCAGTTCTTC. Its protein reads: CATSRGGRAVRGYGNEQFF.